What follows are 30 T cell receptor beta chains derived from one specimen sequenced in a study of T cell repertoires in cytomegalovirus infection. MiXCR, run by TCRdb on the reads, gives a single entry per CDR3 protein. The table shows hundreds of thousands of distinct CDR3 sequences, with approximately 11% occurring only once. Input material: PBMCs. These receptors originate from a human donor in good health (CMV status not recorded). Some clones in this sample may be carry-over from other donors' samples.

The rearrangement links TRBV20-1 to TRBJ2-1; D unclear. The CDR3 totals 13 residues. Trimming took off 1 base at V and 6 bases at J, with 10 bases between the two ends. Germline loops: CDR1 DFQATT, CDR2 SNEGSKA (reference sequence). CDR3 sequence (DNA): TGCAGTGCTAGAGTAGGGCTAGGCAATGAGCAGTTCTTC. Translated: CSARVGLGNEQFF.

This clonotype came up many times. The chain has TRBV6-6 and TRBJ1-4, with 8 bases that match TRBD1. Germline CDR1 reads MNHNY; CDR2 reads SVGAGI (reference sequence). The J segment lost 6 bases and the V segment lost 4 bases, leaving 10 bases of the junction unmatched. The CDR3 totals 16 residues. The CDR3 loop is CASSSDRGGVYEKLFF. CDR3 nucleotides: TGTGCCAGCAGTTCCGACAGGGGAGGCGTGTATGAAAAACTGTTTTTT.

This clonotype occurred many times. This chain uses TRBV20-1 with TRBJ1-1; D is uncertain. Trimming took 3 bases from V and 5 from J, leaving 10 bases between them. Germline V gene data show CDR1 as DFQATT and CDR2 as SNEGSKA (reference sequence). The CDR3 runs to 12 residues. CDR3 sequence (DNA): TGCAGTGCTAGGGGTGTGATGACTGAAGCTTTCTTT. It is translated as CSARGVMTEAFF.

CDR3: CAAGVAETPDTQYF. CDR3 sequence (DNA): TGTGCCGCAGGGGTAGCGGAGACCCCAGATACGCAGTATTTT. The rearrangement links TRBV10-3 to TRBJ2-3, with D perhaps assigned TRBD1 or TRBD2 (6 bases each). This CDR3 spans 14 amino acids. Germline V gene sequence: CDR1 ENHRY, CDR2 SYGVKD. V was pared by 11 bases and J by 4 bases, with 19 bases between.

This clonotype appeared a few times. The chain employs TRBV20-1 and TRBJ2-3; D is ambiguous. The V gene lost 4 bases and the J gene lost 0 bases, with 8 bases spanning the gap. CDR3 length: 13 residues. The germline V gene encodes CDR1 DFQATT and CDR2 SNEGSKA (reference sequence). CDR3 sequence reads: CSAKGSSTDTQYF. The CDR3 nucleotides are TGCAGTGCTAAGGGTTCTAGCACAGATACGCAGTATTTT.

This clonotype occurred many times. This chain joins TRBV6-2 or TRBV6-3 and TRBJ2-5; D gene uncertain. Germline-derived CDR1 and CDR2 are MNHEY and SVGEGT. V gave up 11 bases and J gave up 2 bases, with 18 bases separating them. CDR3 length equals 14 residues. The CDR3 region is CARHPGRQQETQYF. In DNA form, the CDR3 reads TGTGCCCGACACCCCGGGCGGCAACAAGAGACCCAGTACTTC.

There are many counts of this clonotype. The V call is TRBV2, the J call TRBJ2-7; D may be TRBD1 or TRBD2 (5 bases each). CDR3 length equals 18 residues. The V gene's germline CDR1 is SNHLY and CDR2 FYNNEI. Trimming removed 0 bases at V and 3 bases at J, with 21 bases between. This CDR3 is CASSEAYFRGRANYEQYF. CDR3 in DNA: TGTGCCAGCAGTGAAGCTTACTTTCGGGGCAGGGCCAACTACGAGCAGTACTTC.

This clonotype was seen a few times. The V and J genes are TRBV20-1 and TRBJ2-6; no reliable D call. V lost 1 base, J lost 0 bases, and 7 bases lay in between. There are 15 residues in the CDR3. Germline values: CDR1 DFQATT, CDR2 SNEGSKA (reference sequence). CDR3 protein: CSARVQSSGANVLTF. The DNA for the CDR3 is TGCAGTGCTAGAGTGCAGAGCTCTGGGGCCAACGTCCTGACTTTC.

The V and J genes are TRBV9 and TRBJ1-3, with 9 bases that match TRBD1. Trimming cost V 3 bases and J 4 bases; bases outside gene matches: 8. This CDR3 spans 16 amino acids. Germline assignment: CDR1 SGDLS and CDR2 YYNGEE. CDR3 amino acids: CASSALRDRAGNTIYF. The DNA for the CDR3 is TGTGCCAGCAGCGCCCTCCGGGACAGGGCCGGAAACACCATATATTTT.

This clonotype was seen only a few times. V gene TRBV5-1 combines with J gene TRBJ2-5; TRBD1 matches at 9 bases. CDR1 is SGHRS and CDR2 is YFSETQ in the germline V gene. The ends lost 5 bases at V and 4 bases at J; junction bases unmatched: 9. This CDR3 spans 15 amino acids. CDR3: CASRDLGTGIETQYF. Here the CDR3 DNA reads TGCGCCAGCAGGGACCTCGGGACAGGGATAGAGACCCAGTACTTC.

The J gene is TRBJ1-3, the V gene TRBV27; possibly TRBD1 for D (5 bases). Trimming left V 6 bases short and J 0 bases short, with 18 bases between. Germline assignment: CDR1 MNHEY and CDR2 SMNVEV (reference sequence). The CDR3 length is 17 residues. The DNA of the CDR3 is TGTGCCAGCAGCCGCTTAACCGACAGTTCCTCTGGAAACACCATATATTTT. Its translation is CASSRLTDSSSGNTIYF.

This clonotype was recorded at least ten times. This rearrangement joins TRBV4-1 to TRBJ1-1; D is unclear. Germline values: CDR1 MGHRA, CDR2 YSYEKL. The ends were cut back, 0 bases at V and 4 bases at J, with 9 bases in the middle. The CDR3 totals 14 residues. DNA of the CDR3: TGCGCCAGCAGCCAAGAAACCTGGGGCACTGAAGCTTTCTTT. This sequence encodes CASSQETWGTEAFF.

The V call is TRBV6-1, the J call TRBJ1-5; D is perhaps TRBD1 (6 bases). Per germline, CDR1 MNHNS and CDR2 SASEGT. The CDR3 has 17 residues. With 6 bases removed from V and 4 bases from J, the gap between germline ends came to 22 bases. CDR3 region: CASRAVGTYERNQPQHF. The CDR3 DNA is TGTGCCAGCAGGGCTGTAGGGACATACGAAAGGAATCAGCCCCAGCATTTT.

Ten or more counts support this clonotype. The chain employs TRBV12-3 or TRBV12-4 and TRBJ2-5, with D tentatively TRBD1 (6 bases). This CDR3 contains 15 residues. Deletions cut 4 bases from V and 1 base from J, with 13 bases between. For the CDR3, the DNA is TGTGCCAGCAGTTCCGGATACAGGGTCCAAGAGACCCAGTACTTC. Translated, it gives CASSSGYRVQETQYF.

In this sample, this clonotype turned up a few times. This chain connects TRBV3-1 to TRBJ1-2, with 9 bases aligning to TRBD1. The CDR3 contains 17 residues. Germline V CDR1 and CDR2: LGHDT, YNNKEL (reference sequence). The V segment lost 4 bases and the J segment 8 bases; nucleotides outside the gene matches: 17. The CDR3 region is CASSPLRITGGAAGYTF. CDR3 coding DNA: TGTGCCAGCAGCCCGCTGCGTATAACAGGGGGCGCAGCCGGCTACACCTTC.

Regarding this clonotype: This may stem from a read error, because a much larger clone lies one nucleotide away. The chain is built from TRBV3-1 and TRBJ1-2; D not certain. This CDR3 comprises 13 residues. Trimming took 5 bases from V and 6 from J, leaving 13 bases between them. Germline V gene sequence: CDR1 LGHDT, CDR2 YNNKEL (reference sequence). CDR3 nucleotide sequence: TGTGCCAGCAGCTCGGGAAGGGATGATGGCTACACCTTC. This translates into CASSSGRDDGYTF.

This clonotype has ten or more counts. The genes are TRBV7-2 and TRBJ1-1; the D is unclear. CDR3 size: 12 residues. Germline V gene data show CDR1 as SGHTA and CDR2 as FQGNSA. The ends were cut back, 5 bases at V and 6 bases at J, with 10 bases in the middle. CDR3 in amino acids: CASSPGGAEAFF. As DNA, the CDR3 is TGTGCCAGCAGCCCGGGCGGGGCTGAAGCTTTCTTT.

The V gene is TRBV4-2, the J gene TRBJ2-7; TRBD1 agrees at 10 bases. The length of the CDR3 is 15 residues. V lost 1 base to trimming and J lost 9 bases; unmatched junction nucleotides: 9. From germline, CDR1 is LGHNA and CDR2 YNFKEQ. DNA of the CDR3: TGTGCCAGCAGCCAAGGGACAGGGGGGAGCTGGTGGCAGTACTTC. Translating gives CASSQGTGGSWWQYF.

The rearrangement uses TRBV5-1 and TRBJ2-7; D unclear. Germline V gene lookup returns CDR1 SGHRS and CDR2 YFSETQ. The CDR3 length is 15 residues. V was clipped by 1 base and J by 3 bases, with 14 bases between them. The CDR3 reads CASSLTYQAGYEQYF. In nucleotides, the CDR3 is TGCGCCAGCAGCTTGACGTATCAGGCTGGCTACGAGCAGTACTTC.

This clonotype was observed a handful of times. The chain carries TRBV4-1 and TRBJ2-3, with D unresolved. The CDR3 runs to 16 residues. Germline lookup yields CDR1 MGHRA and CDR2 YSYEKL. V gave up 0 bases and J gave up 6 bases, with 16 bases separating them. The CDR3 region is CASSQDPPGLGDTQYF. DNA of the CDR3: TGCGCCAGCAGCCAAGATCCCCCCGGCCTAGGGGATACGCAGTATTTT.

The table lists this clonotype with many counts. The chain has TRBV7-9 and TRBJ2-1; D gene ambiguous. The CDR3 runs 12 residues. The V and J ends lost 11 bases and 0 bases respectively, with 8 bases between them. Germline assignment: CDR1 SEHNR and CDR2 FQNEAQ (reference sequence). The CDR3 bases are TGTGCCGGGAAGACCTCCTACAATGAGCAGTTCTTC. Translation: CAGKTSYNEQFF. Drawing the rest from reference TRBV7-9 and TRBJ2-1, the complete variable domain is DTGVSQNPRHKITKRGQNVTFRCDPISEHNRLYWYRQTLGQGPEFLTYFQNEAQLEKSRLLSDRFSAERPKGSFSTLEIQRTEQGDSAMYLCAGKTSYNEQFFGPGTRLTVL.

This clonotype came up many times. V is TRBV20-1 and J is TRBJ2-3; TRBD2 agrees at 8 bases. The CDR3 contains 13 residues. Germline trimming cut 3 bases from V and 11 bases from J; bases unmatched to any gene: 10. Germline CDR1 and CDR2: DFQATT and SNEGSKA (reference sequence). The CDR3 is CSASGGARMEQYF. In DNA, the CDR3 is TGCAGTGCTAGCGGGGGGGCCAGGATGGAGCAGTATTTT.

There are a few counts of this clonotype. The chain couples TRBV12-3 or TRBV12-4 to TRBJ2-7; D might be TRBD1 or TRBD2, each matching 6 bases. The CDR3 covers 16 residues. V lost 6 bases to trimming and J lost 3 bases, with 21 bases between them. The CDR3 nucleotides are TGTGCCAGCAGCCCCGCGCGGGGAGAGGGGGGCTACGAGCAGTACTTC. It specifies CASSPARGEGGYEQYF.

The DNA of the CDR3 is TGTGCCAGCAGTATGACAGAGGCTGGGGCCAACGTCCTGACTTTC. Its translation is CASSMTEAGANVLTF. The chain employs TRBV7-9 and TRBJ2-6; weak D call: TRBD1 (5 bases). Germline loops: CDR1 SEHNR, CDR2 FQNEAQ (reference sequence). The CDR3 extends over 15 amino acids. V lost 6 bases to trimming and J lost 2 bases, with 11 bases between them.

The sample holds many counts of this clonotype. In DNA, the CDR3 is TGTGCCAGCAGCTTAGCGACGGGCCGTGAAGCTTTCTTT. It specifies CASSLATGREAFF. The chain links TRBV11-1 to TRBJ1-1; no definite D call. The CDR3 covers 13 residues. The V end was cut by 0 bases, the J end by 7 bases, with 9 bases between. Germline V lookup: CDR1 SGHAT, CDR2 FQDESV (reference sequence).

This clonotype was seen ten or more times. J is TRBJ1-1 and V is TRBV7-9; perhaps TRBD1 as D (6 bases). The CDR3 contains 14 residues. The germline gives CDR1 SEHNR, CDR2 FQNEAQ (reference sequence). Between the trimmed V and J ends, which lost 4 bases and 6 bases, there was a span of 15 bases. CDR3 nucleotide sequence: TGTGCCAGCAGCTCCAAGGGGGGCGGTGCTGAAGCTTTCTTT. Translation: CASSSKGGGAEAFF.

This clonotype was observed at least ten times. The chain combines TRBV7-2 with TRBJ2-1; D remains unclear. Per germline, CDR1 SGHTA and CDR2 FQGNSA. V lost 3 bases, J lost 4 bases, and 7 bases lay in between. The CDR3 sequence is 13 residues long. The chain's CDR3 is CASSFAGYNEQFF. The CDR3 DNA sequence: TGTGCCAGCAGCTTCGCTGGGTACAATGAGCAGTTCTTC.

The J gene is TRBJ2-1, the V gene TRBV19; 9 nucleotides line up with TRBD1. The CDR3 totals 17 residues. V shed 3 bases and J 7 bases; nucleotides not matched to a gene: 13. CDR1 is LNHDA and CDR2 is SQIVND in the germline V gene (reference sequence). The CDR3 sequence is CASSINRGLLTKNEQFF. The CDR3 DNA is TGTGCCAGTAGTATCAACAGGGGGCTCCTTACTAAGAATGAGCAGTTCTTC.

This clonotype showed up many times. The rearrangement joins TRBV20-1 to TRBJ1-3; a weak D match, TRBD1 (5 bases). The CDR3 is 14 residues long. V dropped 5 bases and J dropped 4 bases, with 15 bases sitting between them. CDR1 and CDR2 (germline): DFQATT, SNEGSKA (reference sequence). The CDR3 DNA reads TGCAGTGCTCCAGGGCAGGGCGAAGGAAACACCATATATTTT. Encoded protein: CSAPGQGEGNTIYF.

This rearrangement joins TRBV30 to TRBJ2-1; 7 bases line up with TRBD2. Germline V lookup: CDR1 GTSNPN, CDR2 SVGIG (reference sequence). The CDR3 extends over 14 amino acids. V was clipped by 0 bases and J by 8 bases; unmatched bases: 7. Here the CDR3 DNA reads TGTGCCTGGAGTGTACAGTCGGGGGGAGATGAGCAGTTCTTC. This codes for CAWSVQSGGDEQFF.